This T cell receptor (beta chain) is from a study of T cells after yellow fever vaccination. On the study more broadly: Researchers used SMART-Seq v4 Ultra Low Input to prepare fractions that had low cell numbers.

Each CDR3 protein is one row after TCRdb ran MiXCR on the 5' RACE reads. The sample lists roughly 28,000 distinct CDR3 sequences; 4% to 5% were seen once. This clonotype was picked up many times. Overall study findings and caveats: The CD4 and CD8 compartments had a small share of their clonotypes in common. Subsequent booster samples again held most clones from primary vaccination (96% CD4, 85% to 90% CD8).

Germline V gene lookup returns CDR1 SEHNR and CDR2 FQNEAQ (reference sequence). The CDR3 extends over 11 amino acids. The V gene lost 1 base and the J gene lost 9 bases, with 4 bases spanning the gap. The rearrangement joins TRBV7-9 to TRBJ2-1; the D is unclear. The sample consisted of PBMCs, either bulk or a sorted T-cell subset (CD4+, CD8+, memory, or dextramer-sorted; not recorded which), taken on the day of the yellow fever booster vaccination. This TCR was recovered from a young man who received the YFV17D yellow fever vaccine. The CDR3 is CASSLGAEQFF. DNA of the CDR3: TGTGCCAGCAGCTTAGGTGCTGAGCAGTTCTTC.